Presented here are 21 T cell receptor beta chains from one specimen sequenced in a study of shared clonotypes between healthy human individuals. Only in-frame clones appear in the TCRdb table, and some are missing; sequencing was by immunoSEQ multiplex PCR. This table has hundreds of thousands of clones, around 81% appearing once. Input material: PBMCs. The receptors here all came from a middle-aged woman in good health. Some clones in this sample may be carry-over from other donors' samples.

For this clone: The junction shows a germline mismatch at one end, possibly a read error. J is TRBJ2-5 and V is TRBV7-7; no clear D gene. The CDR3 contains 12 residues. The germline V gene has CDR1 SSHAT and CDR2 FNYEAQ (reference sequence). The CDR3 coding sequence is TGTGCTAGCAGCTTACCCGGAGAGACCCAGTACTTC. Translating it yields CASSLPGETQYF. The full variable domain, rest sourced from reference TRBV7-7 and TRBJ2-5, is GAGVSQSPRYKVTKRGQDVTLRCDPISSHATLYWYQQALGQGPEFLTYFNYEAQPDKSGLPSDRFSAERPEGSISTLTIQRTEQRDSAMYRCASSLPGETQYFGPGTRLLVL.

The chain joins TRBV5-8 to TRBJ1-5, with a tentative D call TRBD1 (6 bases). In germline, CDR1 is SGHTS, CDR2 YDEGEE. There are 18 residues in the CDR3. The ends were cut back, 0 bases at V and 7 bases at J, with 23 bases in the middle. As DNA, the CDR3 is TGTGCCAGCAGCTTGGGGATTTGGCAGTTGGGGGCGAGACAGCCCCAGCATTTT. This translates into CASSLGIWQLGARQPQHF.

A word on this clone: The junction shows a germline mismatch at one end, possibly a read error. The V gene is TRBV9, the J gene TRBJ2-1, with 9 nucleotides matching TRBD2. The CDR3 is 15 residues long. Germline values: CDR1 SGDLS, CDR2 YYNGEE. Here the CDR3 DNA reads TGTACCAGCAGCGCCCGAATAGCGGGAGCAAATGAGCAGTTCTTC. Its translation is CTSSARIAGANEQFF.

This sequence joins TRBV29-1 and TRBJ2-2; D gene unclear. V was cut by 2 bases and J by 5 bases, with 3 bases left in between. CDR1 is SQVTM and CDR2 is ANQGSEA in the germline V gene. This CDR3 comprises 11 residues. The CDR3, as DNA: TGCAGCGTTGAAATTACCGGGGAGCTGTTTTTT. As protein: CSVEITGELFF.

The chain has TRBV5-1 and TRBJ2-1; 13 bases agree with TRBD2. The V segment lost 3 bases and the J segment 8 bases; nucleotides outside the gene matches: 2. The CDR3 spans 14 residues. Germline assignment: CDR1 SGHRS and CDR2 YFSETQ. The CDR3 spells CASSWTSGSYEQFF. The CDR3 coding sequence is TGCGCCAGCAGCTGGACTAGCGGGAGCTATGAGCAGTTCTTC.

The V call is TRBV30, the J call TRBJ1-6; 10 nucleotides match TRBD1. The V gene end was trimmed by 0 bases and the J gene end by 6 bases; junction bases not matched to a gene: 11. CDR3 length: 18 residues. Germline values: CDR1 GTSNPN, CDR2 SVGIG (reference sequence). CDR3 in amino acids: CAWSVLADRGLFNSPLHF. The CDR3 DNA reads TGTGCCTGGAGTGTACTCGCGGACAGGGGGTTATTTAATTCACCCCTCCACTTT.

V usage is TRBV10-1 and J usage is TRBJ2-7, with 8 bases that match TRBD1. CDR1 WNHNN and CDR2 SYGVQD come from the germline V gene (reference sequence). The CDR3 consists of 12 residues. Unmatched junction bases numbered 4, after V lost 9 bases and J lost 3 bases. The chain's CDR3 is CARGQGGYEQYF. CDR3 nucleotides: TGCGCCAGAGGACAGGGCGGCTACGAGCAGTACTTC.

V gene TRBV18 combines with J gene TRBJ1-3; tentative D call: TRBD1 (5 bases). CDR1 and CDR2 (germline): KGHSH, LQKENI. V lost 1 base, J lost 0 bases, and 7 bases lay in between. The CDR3 runs to 15 residues. CDR3 protein: CASSPRQNSGNTIYF. As DNA, the CDR3 is TGTGCCAGCTCACCACGACAGAACTCTGGAAACACCATATATTTT.

Worth noting for this clone: This is likely an artifact of a read error, given a far larger clone one base away. The V call is TRBV20-1, the J call TRBJ2-5; D unclear. The length of the CDR3 is 11 residues. Germline CDR1 DFQATT, CDR2 SNEGSKA (reference sequence). V lost 6 bases, J lost 5 bases, and 10 bases lay in between. The CDR3 protein is CSARMGETQYF. The CDR3 nucleotides read TGCAGTGCCAGGATGGGGGAGACCCAGTACTTC.

This clone was counted between two and nine times. The V gene is TRBV27, the J gene TRBJ1-6; D not resolved. CDR3 length equals 14 residues. Trimming cost V 3 bases and J 5 bases, with 8 bases left between them. In germline, CDR1 is MNHEY, CDR2 SMNVEV (reference sequence). This CDR3 reads CASSFRGNNSPLHF. The CDR3 DNA is TGTGCCAGCAGTTTTCGGGGTAATAATTCACCCCTCCACTTT.

The chain employs TRBV30 and TRBJ2-4; TRBD2 agrees at 11 bases. After removal of 3 bases from V and 8 bases from J, the junction contained 9 bases not matched to a gene. Germline V lookup: CDR1 GTSNPN, CDR2 SVGIG (reference sequence). This CDR3 is built from 15 residues. In DNA, the CDR3 is TGTGCCTGGAGCAGTAGCGGGAGGGCGTGGGACATTCAGTACTTC. It translates to CAWSSSGRAWDIQYF. Based on the CDR3 plus reference TRBV30 and TRBJ2-4, the full variable domain is SQTIHQWPATLVQPVGSPLSLECTVEGTSNPNLYWYRQAAGRGLQLLFYSVGIGQISSEVPQNLSASRPQDRQFILSSKKLLLSDSGFYLCAWSSSGRAWDIQYFGAGTRLSVL.

The CDR3 loop is CATSKGLAGGGSYNEQFF. In DNA, the CDR3 is TGTGCCACCAGCAAGGGACTAGCGGGAGGAGGCTCCTACAATGAGCAGTTCTTC. This rearrangement joins TRBV15 to TRBJ2-1; 15 nucleotides line up with TRBD2. The CDR3 runs 18 residues. Trimming removed 4 bases from V and 0 bases from J; junction bases left unmatched: 4. The germline V gene has CDR1 LNHNV and CDR2 YYDKDF (reference sequence).

The V gene is TRBV29-1, the J gene TRBJ2-3; weak D call: TRBD1 (6 bases). In germline, CDR1 is SQVTM, CDR2 ANQGSEA. The CDR3 spans 12 residues. V dropped 5 bases and J dropped 1 base, with 7 bases sitting between them. The CDR3 protein is CSVRQGTDTQYF. DNA of the CDR3: TGCAGCGTTAGACAGGGCACAGATACGCAGTATTTT.

For this clone: The junction differs from germline at one of its ends, possibly a read error. The rearrangement joins TRBV15 to TRBJ2-5, with D perhaps matching TRBD1 or TRBD2 (6 bases each). CDR1 is LNHNV and CDR2 is YYDKDF in the germline V gene (reference sequence). This CDR3 is built from 14 residues. As DNA, the CDR3 is TGTACCACCAGCAGACTTACAGGGAGGGAGACCCAGTACTTC. This translates into CTTSRLTGRETQYF.

The chain combines TRBV2 with TRBJ2-2, with D possibly being TRBD1 or TRBD2 (6 bases each). The CDR3 loop spans 14 amino acids. Germline CDR1 SNHLY, CDR2 FYNNEI. Trimming pared 7 bases from V and 6 bases from J, leaving 15 bases between. CDR3 DNA sequence: TGTGCCAGCAAGGCGGAGGGGGTGTCCGGGGAGCTGTTTTTT. This codes for CASKAEGVSGELFF.

The chain couples TRBV4-3 to TRBJ2-7; unclear D gene. V was clipped by 1 base and J by 3 bases, with 13 bases between them. The germline CDR1 and CDR2 sequences are LGHNA and YSLEER. This CDR3 is 15 amino acids long. The CDR3, as DNA: TGCGCCAGCAGCCAAGGGTTCGGAGAGCACTACGAGCAGTACTTC. This codes for CASSQGFGEHYEQYF.

This clone was observed a few times. The V gene is TRBV5-4, the J gene TRBJ2-7; the match to TRBD2 covers 13 bases. The CDR3 runs to 15 residues. The V segment lost 4 bases and the J segment 3 bases; nucleotides outside the gene matches: 4. From germline, CDR1 is SGHNT and CDR2 YYREEE (reference sequence). CDR3 coding DNA: TGTGCCAGCAGCCTAACTAGCGGGGGGGTCTACGAGCAGTACTTC. It is translated as CASSLTSGGVYEQYF.

This clone has only a few counts. The chain couples TRBV7-3 to TRBJ1-1, with D hard to call. The CDR3 contains 13 residues. Trimming stripped 3 bases from V and 3 bases from J, with 8 bases between. Germline-derived CDR1 and CDR2 are SGHTA and FQGTGA. The CDR3 DNA reads as TGTGCCAGCAGCTTCGCGTCGTACACTGAAGCTTTCTTT. Protein: CASSFASYTEAFF.

The chain couples TRBV18 to TRBJ1-2; tentative D call: TRBD1 (6 bases). The length of the CDR3 is 14 residues. Germline values: CDR1 KGHSH, CDR2 LQKENI. Trimming took off 3 bases at V and 0 bases at J, with 8 bases between the two ends. The CDR3 DNA reads TGTGCCAGCTCACCCCAGGGGTCTAACTATGGCTACACCTTC. Its translation is CASSPQGSNYGYTF. The full variable domain, its missing parts supplied by reference TRBV18 and TRBJ1-2, is NAGVMQNPRHLVRRRGQEARLRCSPMKGHSHVYWYRQLPEEGLKFMVYLQKENIIDESGMPKERFSAEFPKEGPSILRIQQVVRGDSAAYFCASSPQGSNYGYTFGSGTRLTVV.

The chain is built from TRBV5-1 and TRBJ2-7, with TRBD2 identical over 14 bases. The CDR3 spans 15 residues. The V segment lost 4 bases and the J segment 6 bases; nucleotides outside the gene matches: 6. Germline V gene data show CDR1 as SGHRS and CDR2 as YFSETQ. CDR3 loop: CASSPGTSGRGEQYF. The CDR3 bases are TGCGCCAGCAGCCCAGGGACTAGCGGGAGAGGCGAGCAGTACTTC.

This chain uses TRBV7-2 with TRBJ2-3, with 10 bases fitting TRBD2. This CDR3 has 18 residues. The V gene's germline CDR1 is SGHTA and CDR2 FQGNSA. V lost 3 bases to trimming and J lost 2 bases; unmatched junction nucleotides: 11. CDR3 in amino acids: CASSFPPRTSGPTDTQYF. CDR3 in DNA: TGTGCCAGCAGCTTCCCCCCGCGGACTAGCGGCCCCACAGATACGCAGTATTTT.